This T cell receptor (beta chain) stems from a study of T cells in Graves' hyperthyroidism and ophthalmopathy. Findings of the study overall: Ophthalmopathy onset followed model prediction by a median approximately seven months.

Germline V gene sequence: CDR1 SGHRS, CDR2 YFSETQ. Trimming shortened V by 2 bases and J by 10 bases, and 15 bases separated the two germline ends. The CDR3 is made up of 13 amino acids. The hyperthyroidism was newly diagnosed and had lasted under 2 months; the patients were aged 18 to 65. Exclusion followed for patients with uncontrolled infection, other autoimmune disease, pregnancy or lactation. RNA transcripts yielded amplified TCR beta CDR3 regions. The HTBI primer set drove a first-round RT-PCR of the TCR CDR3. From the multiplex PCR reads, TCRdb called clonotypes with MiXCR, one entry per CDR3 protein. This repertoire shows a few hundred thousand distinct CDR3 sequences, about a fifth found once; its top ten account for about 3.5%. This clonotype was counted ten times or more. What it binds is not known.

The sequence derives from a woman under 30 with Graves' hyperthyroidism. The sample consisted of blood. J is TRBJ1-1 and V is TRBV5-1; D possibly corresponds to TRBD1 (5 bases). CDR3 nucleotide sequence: TGCGCCAGCAGCTTTGGGGCAGCGGAGGGAGCTTTCTTT. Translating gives CASSFGAAEGAFF. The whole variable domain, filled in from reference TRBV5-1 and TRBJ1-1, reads KAGVTQTPRYLIKTRGQQVTLSCSPISGHRSVSWYQQTPGQGLQFLFEYFSETQRNKGNFPGRFSGRQFSNSRSEMNVSTLELGDSALYLCASSFGAAEGAFFGQGTRLTVV.